The 5 T cell receptor beta chains below were found in one sample sequenced in a study of T cell responses to AZD1222 COVID-19 vaccine. TCRdb's copy holds only in-frame clones and misses some; the assay was immunoSEQ multiplex PCR. The table includes some 130,000 clones, about four fifths detected once. The specimen was peripheral blood, collected on day 0 of AZD1222 vaccination. These receptors were taken from an adult in good health.

The rearrangement links TRBV9 to TRBJ2-2, with 9 positions matching TRBD1. The V gene end was trimmed by 2 bases and the J gene end by 5 bases; junction bases not matched to a gene: 4. Germline V lookup: CDR1 SGDLS, CDR2 YYNGEE. This CDR3 contains 15 residues. The CDR3 reads CASSVRGTGTGELFF. CDR3 bases: TGTGCCAGCAGCGTGCGGGGGACAGGGACCGGGGAGCTGTTTTTT.

V usage is TRBV9 and J usage is TRBJ1-1; unclear D gene. V lost 0 bases and J lost 4, with 10 bases in between. CDR3 length: 14 residues. Germline loops: CDR1 SGDLS, CDR2 YYNGEE. The CDR3 here is CASSVEVTPTEAFF. The DNA for the CDR3 is TGTGCCAGCAGCGTAGAGGTGACGCCCACTGAAGCTTTCTTT.

The chain recombines TRBV19 with TRBJ2-1; the D is unclear. This CDR3 is 14 amino acids long. Germline V lookup: CDR1 LNHDA, CDR2 SQIVND (reference sequence). The V end was cut by 6 bases, the J end by 3 bases, with 12 bases between. The CDR3 here is CASRNTRFYNEQFF. The CDR3 nucleotides are TGTGCCAGTAGGAACACCCGCTTCTACAATGAGCAGTTCTTC. Supplemented by reference TRBV19 and TRBJ2-1, the full variable domain reads DGGITQSPKYLFRKEGQNVTLSCEQNLNHDAMYWYRQDPGQGLRLIYYSQIVNDFQKGDIAEGYSVSREKKESFPLTVTSAQKNPTAFYLCASRNTRFYNEQFFGPGTRLTVL.

This clone was seen just once. The rearrangement links TRBV19 to TRBJ1-2; maybe TRBD1 (6 bases). The germline V gene has CDR1 LNHDA and CDR2 SQIVND (reference sequence). The CDR3 sequence is 13 residues long. V dropped 3 bases and J dropped 3 bases, with 8 bases sitting between them. CDR3 amino acids: CASSMRGHYGYTF. CDR3 DNA sequence: TGTGCCAGTAGTATGCGGGGGCACTATGGCTACACCTTC.

This chain uses TRBV6-1 with TRBJ2-1; D not resolved. With 2 bases removed from V and 3 bases from J, the gap between germline ends came to 14 bases. This CDR3 is 16 amino acids long. CDR1 and CDR2 from the germline V gene are MNHNS and SASEGT. The CDR3 DNA reads as TGTGCCAGCAGTGAACGCATGAGCGCAATCTACAATGAGCAGTTCTTC. This gives the protein CASSERMSAIYNEQFF.